Listed below are T cell receptor beta chains from one sample, sequenced in a study of Graves' ophthalmopathy and Graves' hyperthyroidism. TCRdb ran MiXCR on the multiplex PCR reads and lists one entry per CDR3 protein. Of some 1.1 million distinct CDR3 sequences listed, approximately 35% are singletons. Sequenced sample: peripheral blood or thyroid tissue (not recorded which). The origin of the receptors is an adult man with Graves' hyperthyroidism. CDR3s leave out the opening cysteine and the closing phenylalanine or tryptophan. Fields, in order: V gene, J gene, clone size, CDR3 protein. Where a row states a size, it is once, few, many or the class of an expanded clone; other rows omit it.

V gene: TRBV3-1
J gene: TRBJ1-2
clone size: few
CDR3 protein: ASSQGGDRRYGYT

V gene: TRBV24-1
J gene: TRBJ2-7
clone size: NA
CDR3 protein: ATSNRSSGIYEQY

V gene: TRBV7-3
J gene: TRBJ2-2
clone size: many
CDR3 protein: ASSLERGVTGELF

V gene: TRBV19
J gene: TRBJ1-5
clone size: NA
CDR3 protein: ASSAGGHSNQPQH

V gene: TRBV12-3/TRBV12-4
J gene: TRBJ1-1
clone size: few
CDR3 protein: ASSPRDSWDTEAF

V gene: TRBV20-1
J gene: TRBJ1-6
clone size: many
CDR3 protein: SAELVVDNSPLH

V gene: TRBV29-1
J gene: TRBJ2-5
clone size: NA
CDR3 protein: SVGTGGKTQY

V gene: TRBV7-2
J gene: TRBJ2-2
clone size: NA
CDR3 protein: ASSSHIRQNTGELF

V gene: TRBV10-3
J gene: TRBJ2-5
clone size: once
CDR3 protein: AISESNGTGKETQY

V gene: TRBV9
J gene: TRBJ2-7
clone size: many
CDR3 protein: ASSVGQEYYEQY

V gene: TRBV7-2
J gene: TRBJ2-5
clone size: many
CDR3 protein: ASSPYRAHDQETQY